This passage covers 11 T cell receptor beta chains from one sample sequenced in a study of cytomegalovirus exposure and HLA in healthy donors. A multiplex PCR was run with 60 Vbeta primers and 13 Jbeta primers. Clones were sequenced by immunoSEQ multiplex PCR, and TCRdb holds only the in-frame ones, with some missing. The repertoire includes about 210,000 clones, about 88% of them detected once, and 0.25% to 0.4% sits in the top ten. The source material was PBMCs. The source is a woman in her twenties or thirties in good health and CMV-seronegative.

The J gene is TRBJ1-1, the V gene TRBV5-1; D remains ambiguous. The CDR3 spans 13 residues. Germline V gene lookup returns CDR1 SGHRS and CDR2 YFSETQ. Trimming left V 1 base short and J 1 base short, with 5 bases between. The CDR3 region is CASSLTENTEAFF. The CDR3 coding sequence is TGCGCCAGCAGCTTGACAGAGAACACTGAAGCTTTCTTT. Full variable domain (rest looked up from reference TRBV5-1 and TRBJ1-1): KAGVTQTPRYLIKTRGQQVTLSCSPISGHRSVSWYQQTPGQGLQFLFEYFSETQRNKGNFPGRFSGRQFSNSRSEMNVSTLELGDSALYLCASSLTENTEAFFGQGTRLTVV.

J is TRBJ1-1 and V is TRBV29-1, with D hard to call. The CDR3 is made up of 14 amino acids. The germline V gene has CDR1 SQVTM and CDR2 ANQGSEA. Trimming removed 3 bases at V and 1 base at J, with 12 bases between. In nucleotides, the CDR3 is TGCAGCGTTGATCGCGGAGGGAAGAACACTGAAGCTTTCTTT. This codes for CSVDRGGKNTEAFF.

The chain uses TRBV5-1 and TRBJ2-3; TRBD2 aligns across 7 bases. V was pared by 1 base and J by 0 bases, with 11 bases of the junction left unmatched. The CDR3 length is 18 residues. Germline CDR1 is SGHRS and CDR2 is YFSETQ. The CDR3 DNA follows: TGCGCCAGCAGCTTGACCAGCGGGGACCTTCTTAGCACAGATACGCAGTATTTT. This gives the protein CASSLTSGDLLSTDTQYF.

This clone was recorded once. The chain is built from TRBV28 and TRBJ2-1; 8 bases match TRBD2. The V gene end was trimmed by 5 bases and the J gene end by 3 bases; junction bases not matched to a gene: 9. This CDR3 contains 16 residues. Germline V CDR1 and CDR2: MDHEN, SYDVKM. As DNA, the CDR3 is TGTGCCAGCAGTCCAACTAGCGGTCTATTCTACAATGAGCAGTTCTTC. Protein sequence: CASSPTSGLFYNEQFF.

The genes are TRBV7-9 and TRBJ1-2, with D possibly TRBD1 on 5 matching bases. This CDR3 region has 14 residues. Germline V CDR1 and CDR2: SEHNR, FQNEAQ (reference sequence). V gave up 1 base and J gave up 5 bases, with 11 bases separating them. In DNA, the CDR3 is TGTGCCAGCAGCTTAGAAATCGGGGGTTATGGCTACACCTTC. Protein: CASSLEIGGYGYTF. The full variable domain, with the rest looked up from reference TRBV7-9 and TRBJ1-2, is DTGVSQNPRHKITKRGQNVTFRCDPISEHNRLYWYRQTLGQGPEFLTYFQNEAQLEKSRLLSDRFSAERPKGSFSTLEIQRTEQGDSAMYLCASSLEIGGYGYTFGSGTRLTVV.

The chain is built from TRBV4-1 and TRBJ2-3; tentatively, D is TRBD2 (7 bases). CDR3 length: 14 amino acids. The germline CDR1 and CDR2 sequences are MGHRA and YSYEKL. Trimming pared 11 bases from V and 3 bases from J, leaving 18 bases between. The CDR3: CASIGGGDTDTQYF. The CDR3 DNA reads TGCGCCTCAATAGGGGGGGGTGATACAGATACGCAGTATTTT.

As regards this clone: Other DNA variants within this sample encode the same CDR3. The chain is built from TRBV28 and TRBJ2-7; the match to TRBD1 covers 9 bases. The V and J ends lost 4 bases and 3 bases, in that order; junction bases with no gene match: 1. CDR3 length: 13 residues. CDR1 is MDHEN, CDR2 SYDVKM, per germline. The CDR3 region is CASSSGQGYEQYF. CDR3 coding DNA: TGTGCCAGCAGTTCGGGACAGGGCTACGAGCAGTACTTC.

This chain joins TRBV28 and TRBJ1-4, with D possibly TRBD1 on 5 matching bases. Germline lookup yields CDR1 MDHEN and CDR2 SYDVKM. There are 14 residues in the CDR3. V dropped 6 bases and J dropped 8 bases, with 16 bases sitting between them. In DNA form, the CDR3 reads TGTGCCAGCAGACCCTTCGGGACTGGAGAAAAACTGTTTTTT. Translating gives CASRPFGTGEKLFF.

The genes are TRBV11-3 and TRBJ2-3, with a weak D call TRBD2 (5 bases). The V gene's germline CDR1 is SGHNT and CDR2 YENEEA. Trimming shortened V by 1 base and J by 4 bases, and 6 bases separated the two germline ends. The CDR3 has 13 amino acids. The CDR3 region has the DNA TGTGCCAGCAGCTTAGGGGAGCCAGATACGCAGTATTTT. Protein sequence: CASSLGEPDTQYF. The variable domain in full, completed from reference TRBV11-3 and TRBJ2-3, reads EAGVVQSPRYKIIEKKQPVAFWCNPISGHNTLYWYLQNLGQGPELLIRYENEEAVDDSQLPKDRFSAERLKGVDSTLKIQPAELGDSAVYLCASSLGEPDTQYFGPGTRLTVL.

The genes are TRBV5-4 and TRBJ2-4, with a possible D match to TRBD2 (6 bases). Between the trimmed V and J ends, which lost 0 bases and 1 base, there was a span of 11 bases. The V gene's germline CDR1 is SGHNT and CDR2 YYREEE (reference sequence). The CDR3 is 16 amino acids. The CDR3 coding sequence is TGTGCCAGCAGCTTGGGGAGGGCTACGGCCAAAAACATTCAGTACTTC. Translating gives CASSLGRATAKNIQYF.

The gene calls are TRBV29-1 and TRBJ2-5; 7 nucleotides agree with TRBD1. V gave up 6 bases and J gave up 5 bases; unmatched junction bases: 9. The germline gives CDR1 SQVTM, CDR2 ANQGSEA. This CDR3 comprises 13 residues. The DNA for the CDR3 is TGCAGCGTATCCATGACAGGGACGGAGACCCAGTACTTC. Amino acids: CSVSMTGTETQYF.